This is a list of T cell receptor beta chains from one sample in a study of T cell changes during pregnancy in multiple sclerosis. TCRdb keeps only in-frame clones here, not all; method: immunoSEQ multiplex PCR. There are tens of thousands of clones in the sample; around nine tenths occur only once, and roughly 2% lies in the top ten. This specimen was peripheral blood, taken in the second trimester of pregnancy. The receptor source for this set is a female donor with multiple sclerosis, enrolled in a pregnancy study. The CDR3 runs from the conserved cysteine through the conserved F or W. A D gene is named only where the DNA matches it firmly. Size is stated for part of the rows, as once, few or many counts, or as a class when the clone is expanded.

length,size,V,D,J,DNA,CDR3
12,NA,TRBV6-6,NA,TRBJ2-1,TGTGCCAGCAGTTACGCGGGTGTGGAGCAGTTCTTC,CASSYAGVEQFF
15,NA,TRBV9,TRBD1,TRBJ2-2,TGTGCCAGCAGCGTAGACACAGGGGGCACCGGGGAGCTGTTTTTT,CASSVDTGGTGELFF
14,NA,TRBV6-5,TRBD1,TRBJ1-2,TGTGCCAGCAGACGTGGACAGGGCTGGTACGGCTACACCTTC,CASRRGQGWYGYTF
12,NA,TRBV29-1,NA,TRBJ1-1,TGCAGCGGGGCGACGGTGAACACTGAAGCTTTCTTT,CSGATVNTEAFF
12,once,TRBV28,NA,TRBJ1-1,TGTGCCAGCAGGGGGCCGAACACTGAAGCTTTCTTT,CASRGPNTEAFF
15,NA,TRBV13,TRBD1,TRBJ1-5,TGTGCCAGCAGCCAGGGACAGGGGGCTAGTAAGCCCCAGCATTTT,CASSQGQGASKPQHF
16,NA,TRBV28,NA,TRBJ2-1,TGTGCCAGCAGTTTGTCGGGAGCGAACTCCTACAATGAGCAGTTCTTC,CASSLSGANSYNEQFF
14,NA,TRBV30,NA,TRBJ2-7,TGTGCCTGGAGTCGCGATTATAATACCTACGAGCAGTACTTC,CAWSRDYNTYEQYF
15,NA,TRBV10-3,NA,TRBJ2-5,TGTGCCATCAGTGAGTCGTCAGGCACAGGAGAGACCCAGTACTTC,CAISESSGTGETQYF
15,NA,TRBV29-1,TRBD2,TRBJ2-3,TGCAGCGTCTCCTTTTCTAGCGGGGGGTCAGATACGCAGTATTTT,CSVSFSSGGSDTQYF
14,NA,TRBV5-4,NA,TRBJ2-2,TGTGCCAGCAGCCCCTGGGACTCTGCCGGGGAGCTGTTTTTT,CASSPWDSAGELFF
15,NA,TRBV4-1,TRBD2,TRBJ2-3,TGCGCCAGCAGCCACGGGACTAGCGACGCAGATACGCAGTATTTT,CASSHGTSDADTQYF
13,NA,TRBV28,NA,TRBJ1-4,TGTGCCAGCAGTTCCACAACTAATGAAAAACTGTTTTTT,CASSSTTNEKLFF
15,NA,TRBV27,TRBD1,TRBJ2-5,TGTGCCAGCAGCACCCTTGGACAGGGACAAGAGACCCAGTACTTC,CASSTLGQGQETQYF
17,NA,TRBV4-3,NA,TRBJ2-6,TGCGCCAGCAGCCAAGATGGTCAGATCTCTGGGGCCAACGTCCTGACTTTC,CASSQDGQISGANVLTF
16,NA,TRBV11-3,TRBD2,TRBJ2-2,TGTGCCAGCAGCTCCCCGGGGGGGGTGAACACCGGGGAGCTGTTTTTT,CASSSPGGVNTGELFF
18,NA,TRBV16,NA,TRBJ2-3,TGTGCCAGCAGCCAACTTGGGTTGCGGGGCATTACCACAGATACGCAGTATTTT,CASSQLGLRGITTDTQYF
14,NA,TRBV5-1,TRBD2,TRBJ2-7,TGCGCCAGCAGCTTGCCTAGCGGGAGTGGCGAGCAGTACTTC,CASSLPSGSGEQYF
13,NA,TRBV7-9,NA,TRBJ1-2,TGTGCCAGCAGCTTAGGGCAGAACTATGGCTACACCTTC,CASSLGQNYGYTF
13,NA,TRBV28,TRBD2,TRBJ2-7,TGTGCCAGCGGGACTAGCGGGCCCTACGAGCAGTACTTC,CASGTSGPYEQYF
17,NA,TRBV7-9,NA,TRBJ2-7,TGTGCCAGCAGCCTAGGGGGGGGGACAGGCTTAACCTACGAGCAGTACTTC,CASSLGGGTGLTYEQYF
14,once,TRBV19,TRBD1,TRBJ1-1,TGTGCCAGTACCTTAACAGGGGGCGTCCCTGAAGCTTTCTTT,CASTLTGGVPEAFF
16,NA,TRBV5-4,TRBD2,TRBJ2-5,TGTGCCAGCAGCAGGGGACTAGCCCAAGATGGGGAGACCCAGTACTTC,CASSRGLAQDGETQYF
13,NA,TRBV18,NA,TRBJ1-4,TGTGCCAGCTCCCCCACAACTAATGAAAAACTGTTTTTT,CASSPTTNEKLFF
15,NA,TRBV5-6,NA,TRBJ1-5,TGTGCCAGCAGCTTTTCAGGCTTAATTAATCAGCCCCAGCATTTT,CASSFSGLINQPQHF
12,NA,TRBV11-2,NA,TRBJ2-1,TGTGCCAGCAGCTTAACAGGGAATGAGCAGTTCTTC,CASSLTGNEQFF